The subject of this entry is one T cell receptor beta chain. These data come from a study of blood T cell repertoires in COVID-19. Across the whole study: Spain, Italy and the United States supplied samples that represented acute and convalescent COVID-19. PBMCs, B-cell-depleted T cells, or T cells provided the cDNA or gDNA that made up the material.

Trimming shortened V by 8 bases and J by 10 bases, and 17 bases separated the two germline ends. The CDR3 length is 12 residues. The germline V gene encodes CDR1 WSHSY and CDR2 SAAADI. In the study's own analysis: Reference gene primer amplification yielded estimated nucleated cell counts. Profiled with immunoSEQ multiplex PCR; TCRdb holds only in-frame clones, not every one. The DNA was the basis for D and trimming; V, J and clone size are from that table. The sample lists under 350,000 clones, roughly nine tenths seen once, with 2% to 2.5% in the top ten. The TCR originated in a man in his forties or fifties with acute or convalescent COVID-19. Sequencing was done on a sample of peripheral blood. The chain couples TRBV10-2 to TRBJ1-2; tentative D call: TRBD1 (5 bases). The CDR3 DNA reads TGCGCCAGCGGCCGACAGCGCTCTGACTACACCTTC. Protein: CASGRQRSDYTF.